This T cell receptor beta chain was sequenced during a study of cytomegalovirus exposure and HLA in healthy donors. The CDR3 consists of 16 residues. Trimming cost V 6 bases and J 4 bases; bases outside gene matches: 11. Germline V gene sequence: CDR1 SNHLY, CDR2 FYNNEI. Study-level results: Of the V segments, some could not be distinguished, including TRBV6-2 and TRBV6-3, and were excluded. Altogether, about 160 TCR beta chains were recorded as cytomegalovirus-associated. Later analysis found that TCR beta chains associated with HLA were more clonally expanded than other, equally common chains.

PCR used 60 Vbeta primers and 13 Jbeta primers. The protocol was immunoSEQ multiplex PCR, while the TCRdb copy is restricted to in-frame clones and leaves out a portion. The data contain under 200,000 clones, roughly 73% of them singletons. The sample holds one count of this clone. Its cognate antigen is unknown. Source material: PBMCs. The chain couples TRBV2 to TRBJ2-1; 8 bases align to TRBD1. The clonotype was recovered from a woman between 40 and 50 years old in good health and CMV-seropositive. As DNA, the CDR3 is TGTGCCAGCAGAAAACAGGGGGTGTTGGTATACAATGAGCAGTTCTTC. Its translation is CASRKQGVLVYNEQFF.